This T cell receptor beta chain was retrieved from a study of T cell repertoires in cytomegalovirus infection. Study as a whole: HLA-C-restricted CMV epitopes, recently identified, and well-studied HLA-B-restricted ones were used by the study. Public signatures in TCR beta pointed to CMV infection and matching HLA type.

One entry per CDR3 protein results from TCRdb running MiXCR on the reads. The sample has approximately 280,000 distinct CDR3 sequences; 20% to 25% are singletons. This clonotype was recorded a few times. The antigen remains undetermined. V was cut by 6 bases and J by 4 bases, with 18 bases left in between. Looked up from germline, CDR1 is MNHEY and CDR2 is SMNVEV (reference sequence). This CDR3 spans 15 amino acids. The sequence was obtained from a human donor in good health (CMV status not recorded). Some clones in this sample may be carry-over from other donors' samples. The sample in question was cultured PBMCs, obtained from culture after CMV antigen stimulation. The V and J genes are TRBV27 and TRBJ2-5, with a tentative D call TRBD1 (5 bases). The CDR3 region has the DNA TGTGCCAGCAGCGTCACCCGGACACCTGGAGAGACCCAGTACTTC. Amino acids: CASSVTRTPGETQYF.